This T cell receptor (beta chain) was captured by sequencing in a study of identical twins. Study-wide results and limits: Cross-sectional statistics, not tracking of the same donors, supported the conclusions. Compared with models, monozygotic twins showed more out-of-frame TCR alpha sharing.

After template switching added a universal primer site, the resulting cDNA carried unique molecular identifiers. TCRdb analysed the 5' RACE reads with MiXCR anew, one entry per CDR3 protein. The table shows a few hundred thousand distinct CDR3 sequences, with more than 9% occurring only once. With 5 bases clipped from V and 2 bases from J, the junction kept 4 bases outside the gene matches. Looked up from germline, CDR1 is SGHDT and CDR2 is YYEEEE. This CDR3 spans 14 amino acids. This clonotype showed up many times. Its antigen is not identified. The same sample was also used in a study of yellow fever vaccine responses in identical twins.

The sequence came from a woman under 30 in good health. Specimen: PBMCs. The chain employs TRBV5-6 and TRBJ2-7, with 10 bases identical to TRBD2. CDR3 amino acids: CASRQRGGAYEQYF. The CDR3 DNA is TGTGCCAGCAGGCAGCGGGGGGGGGCCTACGAGCAGTACTTC.